The clone carrying this T cell receptor (beta chain) was found many times. Antigen: not known. This sample is drawn from a study of blood T cells in healthy people across ages. Study details: Capture via template switching afforded approximately one barcoded beta molecule per two T cells.

V dropped 1 base and J dropped 4; count of bases not matched to a gene: 1. CDR3 length: 13 amino acids. Germline CDR1 reads SGHRS; CDR2 reads YFSETQ. Study-wide results and limits: No conclusive comparison of naive versus antigen-experienced cells was possible with unsorted PBMCs. Significant beta diversity loss was already apparent by age approximately 40, declining roughly linearly.

A second 7 to 11 cycle PCR used barcoded and J-beta primers. Tagging of each cDNA molecule was performed by a template-switch adaptor with 12 random nucleotides. From the 5' RACE reads, TCRdb called clonotypes with MiXCR, one entry per CDR3 protein. This table holds about 970,000 distinct CDR3 sequences, roughly half found once. The sample consisted of blood. This sequence joins TRBV5-1 and TRBJ2-5, with TRBD1 matching 7 bases. The source is a woman in her sixties or seventies in good health. The DNA for the CDR3 is TGCGCCAGCAGCTTGAACAGGGGAGAGACCCAGTACTTC. Amino acid sequence: CASSLNRGETQYF.